This T cell receptor beta chain stems from a study of blood T cell repertoires in COVID-19. Background on the study: Donors in the United States, Italy and Spain gave samples during acute or convalescent COVID-19.

Repertoires were generated with immunoSEQ multiplex PCR, while TCRdb's copy carries only in-frame clones and drops some. This sample yields more than 100,000 clones, of which roughly 85% are seen a single time; around 3.3% belongs to the top ten. CDR3 length: 15 amino acids. Trimming removed 2 bases from V and 2 bases from J; junction bases left unmatched: 4. CDR1 and CDR2 (germline): MNHNS, SASEGT. The sample was peripheral blood. V and J are TRBV6-1 and TRBJ2-7; TRBD1 agrees at 9 bases. This TCR came from a man aged 45-60 years in a cohort sampled during active COVID-19. CDR3 nucleotides: TGTGCCAGCAGTGAAACCGGGACAGGGACCTACGAGCAGTACTTC. It translates to CASSETGTGTYEQYF.